This T cell receptor (beta chain) was recorded in a study of blood T cell repertoires in COVID-19. CDR3 length equals 11 residues. Germline V gene data show CDR1 as MDHEN and CDR2 as SYDVKM. Trimming stripped 8 bases from V and 5 bases from J, with 7 bases between. Ages ranged from about 18 to 89 years, with residence in 20 to 30 US areas. Clones were read by immunoSEQ multiplex PCR, and TCRdb kept only the in-frame ones, dropping some. The sample consists of roughly 280,000 clones, about 87% of them appearing once. Sequencing was carried out using PBMCs or T cells enriched from blood (not recorded which). This rearrangement joins TRBV28 to TRBJ1-5; D ambiguous. This TCR came from a woman in her 30s with acute COVID-19. CDR3 protein: CASGPDQPQHF. Written as DNA, the CDR3 is TGTGCCAGCGGCCCCGATCAGCCCCAGCATTTT.